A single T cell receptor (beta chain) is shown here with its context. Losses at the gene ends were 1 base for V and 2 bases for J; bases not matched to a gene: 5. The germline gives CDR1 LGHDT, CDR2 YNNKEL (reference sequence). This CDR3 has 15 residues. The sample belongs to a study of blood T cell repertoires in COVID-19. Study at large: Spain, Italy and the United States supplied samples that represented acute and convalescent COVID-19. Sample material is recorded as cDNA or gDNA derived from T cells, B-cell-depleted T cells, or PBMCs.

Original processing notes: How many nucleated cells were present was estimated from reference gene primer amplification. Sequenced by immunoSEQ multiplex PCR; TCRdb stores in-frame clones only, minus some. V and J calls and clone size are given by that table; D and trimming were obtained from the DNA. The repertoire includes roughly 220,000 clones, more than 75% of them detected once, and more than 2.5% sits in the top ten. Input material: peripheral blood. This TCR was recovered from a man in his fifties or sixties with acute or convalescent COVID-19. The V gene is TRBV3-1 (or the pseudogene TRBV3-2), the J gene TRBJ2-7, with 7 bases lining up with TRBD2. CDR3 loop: CASSQVPAGTYEQYF. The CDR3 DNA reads TGTGCCAGCAGCCAAGTTCCAGCGGGGACCTACGAGCAGTACTTC.